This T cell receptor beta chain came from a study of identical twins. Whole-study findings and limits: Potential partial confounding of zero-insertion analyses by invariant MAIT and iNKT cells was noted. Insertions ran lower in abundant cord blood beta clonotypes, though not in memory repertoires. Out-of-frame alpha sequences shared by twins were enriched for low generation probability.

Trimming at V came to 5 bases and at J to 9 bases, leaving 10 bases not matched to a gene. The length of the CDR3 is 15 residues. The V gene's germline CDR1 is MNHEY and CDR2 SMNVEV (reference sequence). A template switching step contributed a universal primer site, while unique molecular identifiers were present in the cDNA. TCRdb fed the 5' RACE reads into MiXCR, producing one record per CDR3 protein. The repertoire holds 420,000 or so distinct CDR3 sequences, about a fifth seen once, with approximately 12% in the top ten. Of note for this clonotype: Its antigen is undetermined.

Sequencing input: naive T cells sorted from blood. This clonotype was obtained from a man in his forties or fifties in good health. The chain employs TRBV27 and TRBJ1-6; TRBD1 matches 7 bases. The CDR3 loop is CASSPRQGVTSPLHF. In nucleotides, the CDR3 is TGTGCCAGCAGTCCTAGACAGGGTGTCACTTCACCCCTCCACTTT.